Below are 6 T cell receptor beta chains sequenced from a single sample in a study of T cell responses to AZD1222 COVID-19 vaccine (dated by TCRdb to the early 2020s). Library construction relied on the immunoSEQ multiplex PCR assay. Sourced from immuneACCESS, this table was stored by TCRdb with only in-frame sequences that have V and J called. A share of the clones is absent; for the studies checked, an unresolved V gene accounts for under half, and the remainder has no known explanation. This sample lists over 55,000 clones; around 82% were detected once. The ten largest account for about 6% of the sample. The sample's time point label is to be understood as: about 28 days (+/-7) after the second vaccine dose. This material consisted of peripheral blood, taken 28 days after the second AZD1222 dose. The receptors here all came from an adult who received the AZD1222 COVID-19 vaccine.

The chain links TRBV24-1 to TRBJ2-5; 8 nucleotides line up with TRBD1. Germline trimming cut 1 base from V and 5 bases from J; bases unmatched to any gene: 8. The CDR3 spans 16 residues. CDR1 is KGHDR, CDR2 SFDVKD, per germline. The CDR3 DNA sequence: TGTGCCACCAGTGATTTACGGTCAGGGGGCGGGGAGACCCAGTACTTC. Protein: CATSDLRSGGGETQYF.

The gene calls are TRBV12-3 or TRBV12-4 and TRBJ2-1; 8 nucleotides agree with TRBD1. This CDR3 has 13 residues. The V and J ends lost 5 bases and 15 bases, in that order; junction bases with no gene match: 12. Here the CDR3 reads CASSRGQGSFWFF. DNA for the CDR3: TGTGCCAGCAGTCGTGGACAGGGTAGTTTTTGGTTCTTC.

The rearrangement links TRBV6-1 to TRBJ1-1; D unclear. The CDR3 has 13 amino acids. V dropped 2 bases and J dropped 0 bases, with 4 bases sitting between them. Looked up from germline, CDR1 is MNHNS and CDR2 is SASEGT. CDR3 sequence (DNA): TGTGCCAGCAGTGAAAGGATGAACACTGAAGCTTTCTTT. Protein sequence: CASSERMNTEAFF.

The gene calls are TRBV7-9 and TRBJ1-1, with TRBD1 identical over 9 bases. CDR3 length: 15 amino acids. Germline V lookup: CDR1 SEHNR, CDR2 FQNEAQ (reference sequence). V trimming: 5 bases; J trimming: 5 bases; junction bases outside the gene matches: 9. CDR3 nucleotides: TGTGCCAGCAGCCTCCGGGGACAGGGAAGAACTGAAGCTTTCTTT. Encoded protein: CASSLRGQGRTEAFF.

The chain combines TRBV6-2 or TRBV6-3 with TRBJ1-6; 8 nucleotides match TRBD1. The CDR3 covers 15 residues. V gave up 6 bases and J gave up 2 bases; unmatched junction bases: 3. The germline CDR1 and CDR2 sequences are MNHEY and SVGEGT. As DNA, the CDR3 is TGTGCCAGCAGCGACAGGGGACCCTATAATTCACCCCTCCACTTT. Translated, it gives CASSDRGPYNSPLHF.

This clone was seen a few times. The chain uses TRBV6-5 and TRBJ2-3; 10 bases are shared with TRBD2. Unmatched junction bases numbered 10, after V lost 6 bases and J lost 7 bases. From germline, CDR1 is MNHEY and CDR2 SVGAGI. This CDR3 is 15 amino acids long. Written as DNA, the CDR3 is TGTGCCAGCAGAGTTCAAGCGGGGGGGCCAAATACGCAGTATTTT. Encoded protein: CASRVQAGGPNTQYF.